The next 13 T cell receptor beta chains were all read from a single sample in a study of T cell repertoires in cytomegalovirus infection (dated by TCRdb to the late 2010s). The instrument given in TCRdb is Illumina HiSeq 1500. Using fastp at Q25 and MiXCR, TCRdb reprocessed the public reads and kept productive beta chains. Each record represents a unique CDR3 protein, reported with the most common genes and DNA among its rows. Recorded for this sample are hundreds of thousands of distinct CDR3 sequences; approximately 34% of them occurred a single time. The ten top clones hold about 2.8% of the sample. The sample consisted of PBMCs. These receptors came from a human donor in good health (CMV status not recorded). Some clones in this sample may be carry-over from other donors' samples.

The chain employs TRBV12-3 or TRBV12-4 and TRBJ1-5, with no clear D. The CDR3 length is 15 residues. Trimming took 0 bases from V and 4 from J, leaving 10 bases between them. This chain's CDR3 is CASSLAADGNQPQHF. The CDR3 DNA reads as TGTGCCAGCAGTTTAGCCGCGGACGGGAATCAGCCCCAGCATTTT.

The CDR3 loop is CASSLPGVNTGELFF. CDR3 in DNA: TGTGCCAGCAGTTTACCGGGAGTGAACACCGGGGAGCTGTTTTTT. The chain is built from TRBV28 and TRBJ2-2; a possible D gene is TRBD2 (6 bases). In germline, CDR1 is MDHEN, CDR2 SYDVKM. Trimming removed 2 bases at V and 1 base at J, with 8 bases between. The CDR3 totals 15 residues. The whole variable domain, filled in from reference TRBV28 and TRBJ2-2, reads DVKVTQSSRYLVKRTGEKVFLECVQDMDHENMFWYRQDPGLGLRLIYFSYDVKMKEKGDIPEGYSVSREKKERFSLILESASTNQTSMYLCASSLPGVNTGELFFGEGSRLTVL.

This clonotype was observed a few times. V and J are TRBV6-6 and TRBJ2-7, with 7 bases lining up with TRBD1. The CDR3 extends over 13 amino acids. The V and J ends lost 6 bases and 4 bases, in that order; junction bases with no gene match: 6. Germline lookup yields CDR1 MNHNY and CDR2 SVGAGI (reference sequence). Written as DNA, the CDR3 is TGTGCCAGCAGAAAGACAGGGCAGTACGAGCAGTACTTC. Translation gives CASRKTGQYEQYF.

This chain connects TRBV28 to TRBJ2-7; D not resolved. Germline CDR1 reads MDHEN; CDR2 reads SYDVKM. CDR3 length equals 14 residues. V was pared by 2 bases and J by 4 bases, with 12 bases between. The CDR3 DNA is TGTGCCAGCAGTTTAATCGGCAGAGAGTACGAGCAGTACTTC. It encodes CASSLIGREYEQYF.

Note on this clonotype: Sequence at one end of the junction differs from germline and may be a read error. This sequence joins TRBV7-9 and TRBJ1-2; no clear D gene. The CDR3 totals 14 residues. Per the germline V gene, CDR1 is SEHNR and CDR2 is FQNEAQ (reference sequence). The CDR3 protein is CASGPPGDNYGYPF. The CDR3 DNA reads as TGTGCCAGCGGCCCGCCCGGGGATAACTATGGCTACCCCTTC.

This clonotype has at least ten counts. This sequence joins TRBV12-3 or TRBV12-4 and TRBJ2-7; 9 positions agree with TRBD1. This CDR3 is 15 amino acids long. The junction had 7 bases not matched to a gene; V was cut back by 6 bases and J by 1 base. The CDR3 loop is CASSLRDRASYEQYF. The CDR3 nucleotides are TGTGCCAGCAGCTTGAGGGACAGGGCATCCTACGAGCAGTACTTC.

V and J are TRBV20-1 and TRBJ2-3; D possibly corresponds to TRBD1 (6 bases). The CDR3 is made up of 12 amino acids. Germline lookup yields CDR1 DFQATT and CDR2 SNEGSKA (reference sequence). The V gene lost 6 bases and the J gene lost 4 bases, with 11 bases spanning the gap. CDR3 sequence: CSAQRQADTQYF. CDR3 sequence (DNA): TGCAGTGCCCAAAGACAGGCAGATACGCAGTATTTT.

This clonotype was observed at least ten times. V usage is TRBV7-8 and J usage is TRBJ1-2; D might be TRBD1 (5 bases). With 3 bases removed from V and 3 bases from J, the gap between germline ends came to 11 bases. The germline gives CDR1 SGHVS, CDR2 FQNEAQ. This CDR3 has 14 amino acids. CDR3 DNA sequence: TGTGCCAGCAGCTTTCAGGGCGAGGACTATGGCTACACCTTC. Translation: CASSFQGEDYGYTF. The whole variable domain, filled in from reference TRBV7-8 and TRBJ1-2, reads GAGVSQSPRYKVAKRGQDVALRCDPISGHVSLFWYQQALGQGPEFLTYFQNEAQLDKSGLPSDRFFAERPEGSVSTLKIQRTQQEDSAVYLCASSFQGEDYGYTFGSGTRLTVV.

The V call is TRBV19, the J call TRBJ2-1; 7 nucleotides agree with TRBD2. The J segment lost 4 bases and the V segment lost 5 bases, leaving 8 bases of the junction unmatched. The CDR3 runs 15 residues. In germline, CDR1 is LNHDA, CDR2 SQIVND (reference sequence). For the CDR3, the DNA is TGTGCCAGTAGTCTCTATGCGGGAGTTTACAATGAGCAGTTCTTC. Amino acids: CASSLYAGVYNEQFF.

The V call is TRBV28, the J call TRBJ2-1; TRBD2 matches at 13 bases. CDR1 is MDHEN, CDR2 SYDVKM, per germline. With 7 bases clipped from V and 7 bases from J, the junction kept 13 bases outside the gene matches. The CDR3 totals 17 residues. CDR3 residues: CASTALYRTSGSNEQFF. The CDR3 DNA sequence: TGTGCCAGCACCGCACTATACAGGACTAGCGGGAGTAATGAGCAGTTCTTC. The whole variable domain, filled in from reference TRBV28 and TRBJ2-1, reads DVKVTQSSRYLVKRTGEKVFLECVQDMDHENMFWYRQDPGLGLRLIYFSYDVKMKEKGDIPEGYSVSREKKERFSLILESASTNQTSMYLCASTALYRTSGSNEQFFGPGTRLTVL.

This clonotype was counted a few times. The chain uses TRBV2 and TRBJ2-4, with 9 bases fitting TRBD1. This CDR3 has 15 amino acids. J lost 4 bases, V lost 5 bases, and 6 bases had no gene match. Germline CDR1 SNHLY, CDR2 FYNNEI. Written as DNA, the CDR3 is TGTGCCAGCAGTTGGGACAGGGTGAATAAAAACATTCAGTACTTC. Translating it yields CASSWDRVNKNIQYF.

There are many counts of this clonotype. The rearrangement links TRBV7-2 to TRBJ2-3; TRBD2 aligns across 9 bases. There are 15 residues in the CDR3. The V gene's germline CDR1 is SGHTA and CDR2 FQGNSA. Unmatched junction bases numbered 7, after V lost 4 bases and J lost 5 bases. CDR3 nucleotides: TGTGCCAGCAGCTCCGCGGGGGGGGAGGTAGATACGCAGTATTTT. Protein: CASSSAGGEVDTQYF.

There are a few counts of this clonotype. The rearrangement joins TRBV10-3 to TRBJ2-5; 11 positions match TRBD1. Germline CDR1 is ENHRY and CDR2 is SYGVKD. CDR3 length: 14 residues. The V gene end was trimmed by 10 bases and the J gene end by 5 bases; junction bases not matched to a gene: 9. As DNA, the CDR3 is TGTGCCACGTCAAGGACAGGGGGCATGGAGACCCAGTACTTC. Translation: CATSRTGGMETQYF.